Presented here are 5 T cell receptor beta chains from one specimen sequenced in a study of cytomegalovirus exposure and HLA in healthy donors. This PCR relied on a set of 60 Vbeta primers and 13 Jbeta primers. Sequencing used immunoSEQ multiplex PCR; TCRdb keeps in-frame clones, though not all of them. The sample has roughly 120,000 clones, 77% seen once; the top ten hold 5.8%. Sequencing was done on a sample of PBMCs. The receptors stem from a man between 18 and 29 years old in good health and CMV-seropositive.

The chain joins TRBV4-1 to TRBJ2-7; D possibly corresponds to TRBD2 (5 bases). Trimming removed 1 base from V and 4 bases from J, with 5 bases in between. The CDR3 spans 12 residues. Per the germline V gene, CDR1 is MGHRA and CDR2 is YSYEKL. CDR3 in amino acids: CASSQGGYEQYF. CDR3 in DNA: TGCGCCAGCAGCCAAGGAGGGTACGAGCAGTACTTC.

CDR3: CASRPRTSRAYEQYF. CDR3 nucleotide sequence: TGTGCCAGCAGACCACGGACTAGCCGAGCCTACGAGCAGTACTTC. This chain uses TRBV2 with TRBJ2-7; the match to TRBD2 covers 8 bases. There are 15 residues in the CDR3. Trimming at V came to 6 bases and at J to 2 bases, leaving 9 bases not matched to a gene. CDR1 and CDR2 (germline): SNHLY, FYNNEI. The variable domain in full, completed from reference TRBV2 and TRBJ2-7, reads EPEVTQTPSHQVTQMGQEVILRCVPISNHLYFYWYRQILGQKVEFLVSFYNNEISEKSEIFDDQFSVERPDGSNFTLKIRSTKLEDSAMYFCASRPRTSRAYEQYFGPGTRLTVT.

The V call is TRBV5-6, the J call TRBJ2-7; 7 bases match TRBD2. From germline, CDR1 is SGHDT and CDR2 YYEEEE. CDR3 length equals 15 residues. V shed 0 bases and J 6 bases; nucleotides not matched to a gene: 9. Here the CDR3 reads CASSLGLAGFGEQYF. Written as DNA, the CDR3 is TGTGCCAGCAGCTTGGGACTAGCTGGCTTTGGCGAGCAGTACTTC.

This chain joins TRBV30 and TRBJ1-3; 8 bases are a match to TRBD1. The V gene's germline CDR1 is GTSNPN and CDR2 SVGIG (reference sequence). After removal of 3 bases from V and 7 bases from J, the junction contained 5 bases not matched to a gene. The CDR3 contains 13 residues. The DNA of the CDR3 is TGTGCCTGGAGCGCTAACAGGGGGAACACCATATATTTT. Translating gives CAWSANRGNTIYF. The full variable domain, completed using reference TRBV30 and TRBJ1-3, is SQTIHQWPATLVQPVGSPLSLECTVEGTSNPNLYWYRQAAGRGLQLLFYSVGIGQISSEVPQNLSASRPQDRQFILSSKKLLLSDSGFYLCAWSANRGNTIYFGEGSWLTVV.

V gene TRBV30 combines with J gene TRBJ1-4; 8 nucleotides line up with TRBD1. The CDR3 runs 12 residues. Per the germline V gene, CDR1 is GTSNPN and CDR2 is SVGIG (reference sequence). With 0 bases clipped from V and 11 bases from J, the junction kept 2 bases outside the gene matches. CDR3 sequence: CAWSVQGGKLFF. CDR3 nucleotides: TGTGCCTGGAGTGTACAGGGGGGGAAACTGTTTTTT.